This TCR beta chain emerged from a study of blood T cell repertoires in COVID-19. Study as a whole: Samples taken during acute and convalescent COVID-19 were collected in the United States, Italy and Spain.

This clone has just one count. How the authors handled the data: From reference gene primer amplification, estimates of nucleated cell counts were derived. The assay was immunoSEQ multiplex PCR, and TCRdb's table has in-frame clones only and misses some. That table gives V, J and clone size, and the DNA gave D and trimming. The table records nearly 350,000 clones, roughly 87% of them present only once. Cohorts were based on clinical histories the participants reported. Germline CDR1 is SQVTM and CDR2 is ANQGSEA. V was trimmed by 3 bases and J by 7 bases, leaving 16 bases between them. CDR3 size: 14 residues.

This clonotype was obtained from a woman in her twenties or thirties who had recovered from COVID-19. Sequenced: PBMCs or T cells enriched from blood (not recorded which). The rearrangement joins TRBV29-1 to TRBJ2-1; D may be TRBD1 (8 bases). The CDR3 loop reads CSVEGGTGANEQFF. The CDR3 DNA reads TGCAGCGTTGAGGGGGGGACAGGAGCAAATGAGCAGTTCTTC.